The entry that follows covers one TCR beta chain sequence. Relative to the germline gene, one junction end is altered; a read error may explain this. The CDR3 spans 13 residues. Per the germline V gene, CDR1 is SQVTM and CDR2 is ANQGSEA. The authors amplified TCR beta CDR3 regions from RNA transcripts. HTBI primers were employed in first-round RT-PCR, then a second-round multiplex PCR followed. Using its own MiXCR run on the multiplex PCR reads, TCRdb lists one record per CDR3 protein. The table includes approximately 700,000 distinct CDR3 sequences, more than 40% detected once. The sample originates from a study of Graves' ophthalmopathy and Graves' hyperthyroidism. It was on clinical symptoms, serum thyroxine, TRAb, thyroid ultrasound and orbital computed tomography that diagnosis relied.

The TCR was taken from an adult man with Graves' ophthalmopathy. The sequencing input was peripheral blood. The chain uses TRBV29-1 and TRBJ1-2; 7 positions agree with TRBD1. CDR3 residues: CAWSLQGYYGYTF. As DNA, the CDR3 is TGTGCCTGGAGCCTACAGGGGTACTATGGCTACACCTTC.